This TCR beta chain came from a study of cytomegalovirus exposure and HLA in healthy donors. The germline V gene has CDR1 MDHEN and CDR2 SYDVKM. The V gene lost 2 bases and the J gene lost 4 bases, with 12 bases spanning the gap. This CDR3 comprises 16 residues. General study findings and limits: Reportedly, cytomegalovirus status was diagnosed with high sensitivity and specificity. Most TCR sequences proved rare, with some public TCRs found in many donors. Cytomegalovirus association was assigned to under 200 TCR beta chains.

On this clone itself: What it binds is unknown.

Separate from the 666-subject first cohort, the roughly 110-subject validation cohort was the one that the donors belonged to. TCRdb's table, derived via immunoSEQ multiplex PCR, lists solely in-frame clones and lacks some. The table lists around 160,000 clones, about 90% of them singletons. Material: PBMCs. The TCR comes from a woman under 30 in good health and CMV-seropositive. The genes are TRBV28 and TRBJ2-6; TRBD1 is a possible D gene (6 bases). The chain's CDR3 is CASSLMGALGANVLTF. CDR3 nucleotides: TGTGCCAGCAGTTTAATGGGGGCTCTGGGGGCCAACGTCCTGACTTTC. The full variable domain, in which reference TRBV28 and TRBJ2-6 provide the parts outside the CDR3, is DVKVTQSSRYLVKRTGEKVFLECVQDMDHENMFWYRQDPGLGLRLIYFSYDVKMKEKGDIPEGYSVSREKKERFSLILESASTNQTSMYLCASSLMGALGANVLTFGAGSRLTVL.